This paragraph reports one T cell receptor beta chain. The entry originates in a study of cytomegalovirus exposure and HLA in healthy donors. Donors sampled were nominally healthy, though unrecorded immune exposures were likely. The PCR used 60 Vbeta and 13 Jbeta primers. Sequencing used immunoSEQ multiplex PCR; TCRdb keeps in-frame clones, though not all of them. The repertoire includes over 85,000 clones, approximately 83% of them detected once, and under 4.5% sits in the top ten. The CDR3 contains 15 residues. Germline V lookup: CDR1 SGHKS, CDR2 YYEKEE (reference sequence). V gave up 4 bases and J gave up 5 bases; unmatched junction bases: 10.

Specimen: PBMCs. This clonotype was obtained from a female donor in good health and CMV-seropositive. The chain carries TRBV5-5 and TRBJ2-5; 8 bases match TRBD1. As DNA, the CDR3 is TGTGCCAGCAGCCACCCCCAGGGGGCGCATGAGACCCAGTACTTC. Protein: CASSHPQGAHETQYF.